The 18 T cell receptor beta chains below were found in one sample sequenced in a study of blood T cell repertoires in COVID-19. Only in-frame clones appear in the TCRdb table, and some are missing; sequencing was by immunoSEQ multiplex PCR. The data hold approximately 200,000 clones, with around 90% observed a single time. The material sequenced was PBMCs or T cells enriched from blood (not recorded which). These TCRs come from a woman aged 30 to 39 who had recovered from COVID-19.

This clone was seen just once. The chain couples TRBV2 to TRBJ1-1; 8 nucleotides line up with TRBD1. J was trimmed by 4 bases and V by 5 bases; bases with no gene match: 12. The germline CDR1 and CDR2 sequences are SNHLY and FYNNEI. The CDR3 is made up of 16 amino acids. The CDR3 loop is CASSLTQTGTGTEAFF. For the CDR3, the DNA is TGTGCCAGCAGTCTAACTCAGACAGGGACAGGCACTGAAGCTTTCTTT.

The rearrangement uses TRBV2 and TRBJ2-7; tentatively, D is TRBD2 (7 bases). CDR3 length: 14 residues. Germline CDR1 and CDR2: SNHLY and FYNNEI. The germline V and J ends were trimmed by 7 bases and 3 bases, with 16 bases remaining between them. The CDR3 sequence is CASKVGGGSYEQYF. The CDR3 coding sequence is TGTGCCAGCAAGGTAGGGGGAGGGAGCTACGAGCAGTACTTC.

The chain uses TRBV4-3 and TRBJ1-4; D remains ambiguous. This CDR3 comprises 16 residues. Trimming stripped 3 bases from V and 8 bases from J, with 19 bases between. Germline V gives CDR1 LGHNA, CDR2 YSLEER. The CDR3 reads CASSQTDLNPGEKLFF. The DNA for the CDR3 is TGCGCCAGCAGCCAGACGGATCTCAACCCGGGGGAAAAACTGTTTTTT.

The chain couples TRBV4-2 to TRBJ2-1; maybe TRBD2 (7 bases). In germline, CDR1 is LGHNA, CDR2 YNFKEQ. V lost 0 bases to trimming and J lost 0 bases, with 15 bases between them. The CDR3 totals 18 residues. CDR3 sequence: CASSQEWGGPNSYNEQFF. Written as DNA, the CDR3 is TGTGCCAGCAGCCAAGAATGGGGGGGGCCTAACTCCTACAATGAGCAGTTCTTC.

This chain connects TRBV18 to TRBJ1-5; possible D gene TRBD1, 6 bases. The CDR3 length is 12 residues. V lost 2 bases and J lost 13, with 12 bases in between. Germline CDR1 is KGHSH and CDR2 is LQKENI. CDR3 sequence reads: CASSPNRASQHF. CDR3 in DNA: TGTGCCAGCTCACCAAACAGGGCATCTCAGCATTTT.

The chain combines TRBV24-1 with TRBJ2-7; weak D call: TRBD1 (6 bases). V dropped 4 bases and J dropped 2 bases, with 8 bases sitting between them. Germline lookup yields CDR1 KGHDR and CDR2 SFDVKD. There are 13 residues in the CDR3. CDR3 residues: CATSDSGAYEQYF. CDR3 DNA: TGTGCCACCAGTGACTCAGGGGCCTACGAGCAGTACTTC.

V and J are TRBV7-9 and TRBJ2-1, with D tentatively TRBD2 (5 bases). The V end was cut by 4 bases, the J end by 7 bases, with 14 bases between. Germline loops: CDR1 SEHNR, CDR2 FQNEAQ (reference sequence). This CDR3 spans 14 amino acids. The CDR3 bases are TGTGCCAGCAGCTCGGCCGGAGGTTATAATGAGCAGTTCTTC. Translated, it gives CASSSAGGYNEQFF.

The chain uses TRBV4-2 and TRBJ2-2; 8 nucleotides line up with TRBD2. Germline V gives CDR1 LGHNA, CDR2 YNFKEQ. J was trimmed by 1 base and V by 0 bases; bases with no gene match: 7. The CDR3 has 18 amino acids. The chain's CDR3 is CASSQDLWLAGNTGELFF. The CDR3 DNA reads as TGTGCCAGCAGCCAAGATCTTTGGCTAGCGGGGAACACCGGGGAGCTGTTTTTT.

The gene calls are TRBV27 and TRBJ1-4; D may be TRBD1 (6 bases). V was pared by 0 bases and J by 5 bases, with 16 bases between. The CDR3 consists of 17 residues. The germline CDR1 and CDR2 sequences are MNHEY and SMNVEV (reference sequence). The CDR3, as DNA: TGTGCCAGCAGTTTATCGGGAAACAGAGGGGGAAATGAAAAACTGTTTTTT. This encodes CASSLSGNRGGNEKLFF.

The chain links TRBV6-4 to TRBJ2-1; 8 bases match TRBD2. Per germline, CDR1 MRHNA and CDR2 SNTAGT. CDR3 length equals 15 residues. V shed 4 bases, J shed 3 bases, and the junction held 5 bases outside the gene matches. This chain's CDR3 is CASSVRGANYNEQFF. The CDR3 DNA is TGTGCCAGCAGTGTGCGGGGGGCCAACTACAATGAGCAGTTCTTC.

This clone has just one count. The rearrangement links TRBV7-2 to TRBJ2-2, with D perhaps TRBD2 (6 bases). CDR3 length: 16 amino acids. Germline-derived CDR1 and CDR2 are SGHTA and FQGNSA. Deletions cut 4 bases from V and 7 bases from J, with 19 bases between. The CDR3, as DNA: TGTGCCAGCAGCTCTCTAGCGTCTTTCAGGGTCGGGGAGCTGTTTTTT. Amino acid sequence: CASSSLASFRVGELFF.

The CDR3 loop is CASSSQGVGYGYTF. The CDR3 coding sequence is TGTGCCAGCAGCTCACAGGGGGTTGGGTATGGCTACACCTTC. This chain connects TRBV7-2 to TRBJ1-2; 8 bases are shared with TRBD1. The CDR3 is made up of 14 amino acids. J gave up 5 bases and V 4 bases, and 6 bases lay outside the gene matches. The germline CDR1 and CDR2 sequences are SGHTA and FQGNSA.

This chain uses TRBV7-9 with TRBJ2-7; D not resolved. The V and J ends lost 0 bases and 7 bases respectively, with 7 bases between them. Germline V CDR1 and CDR2: SEHNR, FQNEAQ (reference sequence). This CDR3 is built from 12 residues. CDR3 coding DNA: TGTGCCAGCAGCTTAGCCCTACGGGAGCAGTACTTC. Its protein product is CASSLALREQYF. The entire variable domain, with the rest obtained from reference TRBV7-9 and TRBJ2-7, is as follows: DTGVSQNPRHKITKRGQNVTFRCDPISEHNRLYWYRQTLGQGPEFLTYFQNEAQLEKSRLLSDRFSAERPKGSFSTLEIQRTEQGDSAMYLCASSLALREQYFGPGTRLTVT.

This chain links TRBV7-3 with TRBJ1-1; 9 nucleotides match TRBD1. This CDR3 has 15 amino acids. The germline V gene encodes CDR1 SGHTA and CDR2 FQGTGA. V was clipped by 3 bases and J by 7 bases; unmatched bases: 9. CDR3 DNA sequence: TGTGCCAGCAGCTTCGGGGGGACAGGGTCTTTTGAAGCTTTCTTT. As protein: CASSFGGTGSFEAFF. The full variable domain, rest sourced from reference TRBV7-3 and TRBJ1-1, is GAGVSQTPSNKVTEKGKYVELRCDPISGHTALYWYRQSLGQGPEFLIYFQGTGAADDSGLPNDRFFAVRPEGSVSTLKIQRTERGDSAVYLCASSFGGTGSFEAFFGQGTRLTVV.

A note on this clone: Its ends do not fully match the called genes, so a read error is possible. This rearrangement joins TRBV7-9 to TRBJ2-3; 9 nucleotides match TRBD2. Germline V CDR1 and CDR2: SEHNR, FQNEAQ (reference sequence). CDR3 length: 14 residues. This chain's CDR3 is CASSVAGVADTQYF. In DNA, the CDR3 is TGTGCCAGCAGCGTAGCGGGAGTCGCAGATACGCAGTATTTT.

This clone was seen at least ten times. CDR3 nucleotide sequence: TGCGCCAGCAGTCCCCGGGACAGGGGCGCAAGCTCTGGAAACACCATATATTTT. It translates to CASSPRDRGASSGNTIYF. The chain carries TRBV10-2 and TRBJ1-3, with 10 bases aligning to TRBD1. J was trimmed by 0 bases and V by 5 bases; bases with no gene match: 10. Per germline, CDR1 WSHSY and CDR2 SAAADI. CDR3 length: 18 residues.

The V and J genes are TRBV4-2 and TRBJ2-7; D gene ambiguous. Germline loops: CDR1 LGHNA, CDR2 YNFKEQ. Between the trimmed V and J ends, which lost 0 bases and 0 bases, there was a span of 9 bases. This CDR3 region has 15 residues. The CDR3 DNA is TGTGCCAGCAGCCAAGAGGGCACCATCTCCTACGAGCAGTACTTC. It is translated as CASSQEGTISYEQYF.

The chain has TRBV11-2 and TRBJ1-1, with D tentatively TRBD1 (6 bases). This CDR3 region has 16 residues. V lost 3 bases, J lost 6 bases, and 20 bases lay in between. Per germline, CDR1 SGHAT and CDR2 FQNNGV. CDR3 in amino acids: CASSFSSGRGFAEAFF. CDR3 in DNA: TGTGCCAGCAGCTTTAGCTCCGGGAGGGGGTTCGCTGAAGCTTTCTTT.